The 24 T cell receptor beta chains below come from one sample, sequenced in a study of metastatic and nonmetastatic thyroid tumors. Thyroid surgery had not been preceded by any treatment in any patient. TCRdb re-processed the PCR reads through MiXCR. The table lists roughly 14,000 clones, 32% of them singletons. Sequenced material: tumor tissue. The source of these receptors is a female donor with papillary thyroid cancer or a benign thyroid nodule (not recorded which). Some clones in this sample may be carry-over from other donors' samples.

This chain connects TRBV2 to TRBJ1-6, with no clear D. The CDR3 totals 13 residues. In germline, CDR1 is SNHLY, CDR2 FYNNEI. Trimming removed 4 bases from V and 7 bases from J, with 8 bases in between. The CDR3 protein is CASSVSWNSPLHF. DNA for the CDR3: TGTGCCAGCAGTGTTTCGTGGAATTCACCCCTCCACTTT.

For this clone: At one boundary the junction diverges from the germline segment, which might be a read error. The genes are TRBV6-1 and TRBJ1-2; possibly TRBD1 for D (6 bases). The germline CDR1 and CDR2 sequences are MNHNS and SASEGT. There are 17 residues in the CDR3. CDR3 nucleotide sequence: TGTGCAAGCAGGCGGCCATACTTGAGACAGGCAGCCTATGGCTACACCTTC. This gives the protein CASRRPYLRQAAYGYTF.

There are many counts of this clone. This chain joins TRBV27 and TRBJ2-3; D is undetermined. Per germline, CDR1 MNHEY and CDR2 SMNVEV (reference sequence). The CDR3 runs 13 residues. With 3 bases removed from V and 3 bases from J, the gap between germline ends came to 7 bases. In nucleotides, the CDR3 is TGTGCCAGCAGTTTTTTAGCTACAGATACGCAGTATTTT. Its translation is CASSFLATDTQYF.

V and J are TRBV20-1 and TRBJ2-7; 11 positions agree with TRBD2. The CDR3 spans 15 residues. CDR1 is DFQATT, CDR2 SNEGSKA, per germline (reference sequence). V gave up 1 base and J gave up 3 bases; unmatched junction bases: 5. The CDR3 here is CSARAHSGRDYEQYF. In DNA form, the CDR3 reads TGCAGTGCTAGAGCCCATAGCGGGAGGGACTACGAGCAGTACTTC.

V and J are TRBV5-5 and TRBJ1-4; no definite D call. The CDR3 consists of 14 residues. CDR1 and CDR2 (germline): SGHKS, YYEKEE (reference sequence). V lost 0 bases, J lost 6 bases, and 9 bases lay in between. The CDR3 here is CASSLVVADEKLFF. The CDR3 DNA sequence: TGTGCCAGCAGCTTGGTGGTGGCCGATGAAAAACTGTTTTTT. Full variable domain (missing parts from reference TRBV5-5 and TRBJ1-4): DAGVTQSPTHLIKTRGQQVTLRCSPISGHKSVSWYQQVLGQGPQFIFQYYEKEERGRGNFPDRFSARQFPNYSSELNVNALLLGDSALYLCASSLVVADEKLFFGSGTQLSVL.

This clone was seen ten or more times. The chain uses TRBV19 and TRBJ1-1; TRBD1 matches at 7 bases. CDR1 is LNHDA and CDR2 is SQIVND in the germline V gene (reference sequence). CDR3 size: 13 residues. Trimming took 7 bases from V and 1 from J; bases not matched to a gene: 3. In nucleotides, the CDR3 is TGTGCCAGTACCCGGACAGGGAACACTGAAGCTTTCTTT. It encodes CASTRTGNTEAFF.

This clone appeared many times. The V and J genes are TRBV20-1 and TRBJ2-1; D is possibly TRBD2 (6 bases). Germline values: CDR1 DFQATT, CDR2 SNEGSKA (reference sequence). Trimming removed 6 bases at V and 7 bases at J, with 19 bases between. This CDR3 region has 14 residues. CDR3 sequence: CSALPGGTLNEQFF. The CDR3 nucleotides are TGCAGTGCCCTCCCCGGCGGGACGCTAAATGAGCAGTTCTTC.

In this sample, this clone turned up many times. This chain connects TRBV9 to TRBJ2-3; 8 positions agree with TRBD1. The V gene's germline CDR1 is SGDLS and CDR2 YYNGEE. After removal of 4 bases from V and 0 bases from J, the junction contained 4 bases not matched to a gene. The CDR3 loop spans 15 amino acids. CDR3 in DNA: TGTGCCAGCAGCCACCGGGACAGGAGCACAGATACGCAGTATTTT. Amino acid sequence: CASSHRDRSTDTQYF.

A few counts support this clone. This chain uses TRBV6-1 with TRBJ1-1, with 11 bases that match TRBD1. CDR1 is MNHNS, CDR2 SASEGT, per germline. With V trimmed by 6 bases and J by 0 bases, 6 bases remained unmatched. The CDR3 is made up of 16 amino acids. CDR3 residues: CASSFWDRGMNTEAFF. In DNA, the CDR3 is TGTGCCAGCAGCTTCTGGGACAGGGGGATGAACACTGAAGCTTTCTTT.

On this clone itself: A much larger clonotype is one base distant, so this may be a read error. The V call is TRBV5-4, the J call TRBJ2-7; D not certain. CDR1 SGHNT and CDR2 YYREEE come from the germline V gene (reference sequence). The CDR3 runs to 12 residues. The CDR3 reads CAISLVSSEQYF. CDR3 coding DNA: TGTGCCATCAGCTTGGTCTCATCCGAGCAGTACTTC.

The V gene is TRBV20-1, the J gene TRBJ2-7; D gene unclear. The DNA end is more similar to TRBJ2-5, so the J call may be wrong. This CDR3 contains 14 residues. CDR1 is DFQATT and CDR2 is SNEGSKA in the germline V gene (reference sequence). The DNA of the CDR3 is TGCAGTGCTAGAGATGTGGTGTCAAAAGAGACCCAGTACTTC. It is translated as CSARDVVSKETQYF.

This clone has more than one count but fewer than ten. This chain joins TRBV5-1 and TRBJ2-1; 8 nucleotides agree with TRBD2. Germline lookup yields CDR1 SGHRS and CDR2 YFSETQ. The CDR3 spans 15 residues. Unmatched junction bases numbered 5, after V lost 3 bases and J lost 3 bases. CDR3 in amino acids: CASSSIAGYYNEQFF. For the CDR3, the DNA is TGCGCCAGCAGCTCAATAGCGGGATACTACAATGAGCAGTTCTTC.

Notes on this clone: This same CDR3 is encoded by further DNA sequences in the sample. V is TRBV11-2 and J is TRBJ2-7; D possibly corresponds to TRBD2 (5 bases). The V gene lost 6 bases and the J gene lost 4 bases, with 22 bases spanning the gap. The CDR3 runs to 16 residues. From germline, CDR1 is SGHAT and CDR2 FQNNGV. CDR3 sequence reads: CASSAHRGARTYEQYF. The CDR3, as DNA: TGTGCCAGCAGTGCCCACCGGGGAGCCCGAACATACGAGCAGTACTTC.

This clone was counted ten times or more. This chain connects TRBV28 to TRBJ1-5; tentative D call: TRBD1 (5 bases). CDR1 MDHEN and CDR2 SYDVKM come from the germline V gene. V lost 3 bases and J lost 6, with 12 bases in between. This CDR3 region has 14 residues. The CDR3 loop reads CASSLSGQGQPQHF. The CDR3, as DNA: TGTGCCAGCAGTTTGTCGGGGCAAGGTCAGCCCCAGCATTTT.

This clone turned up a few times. The CDR3 region has the DNA TGTGCCCCAGAAGAAGAGCACGAGCAGTACTTC. As protein: CAPEEEHEQYF. The rearrangement links TRBV9 to TRBJ2-7, with D uncertain. The CDR3 runs to 11 residues. V lost 10 bases and J lost 5, with 13 bases in between. The germline V gene encodes CDR1 SGDLS and CDR2 YYNGEE. The full variable domain, rest sourced from reference TRBV9 and TRBJ2-7, is DSGVTQTPKHLITATGQRVTLRCSPRSGDLSVYWYQQSLDQGLQFLIQYYNGEERAKGNILERFSAQQFPDLHSELNLSSLELGDSALYFCAPEEEHEQYFGPGTRLTVT.

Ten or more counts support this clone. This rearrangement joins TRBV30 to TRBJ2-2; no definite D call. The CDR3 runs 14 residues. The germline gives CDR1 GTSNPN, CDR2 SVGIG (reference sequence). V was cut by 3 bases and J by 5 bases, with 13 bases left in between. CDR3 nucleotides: TGTGCCTGGAGCCGGACCCCCGATACCGGGGAGCTGTTTTTT. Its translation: CAWSRTPDTGELFF.

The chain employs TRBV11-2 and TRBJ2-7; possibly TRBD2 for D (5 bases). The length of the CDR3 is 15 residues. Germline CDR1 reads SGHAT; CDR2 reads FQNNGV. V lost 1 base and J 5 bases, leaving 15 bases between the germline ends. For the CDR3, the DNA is TGTGCCAGCAGCTTAGGTGAGGGAGTAAGGAACGAGCAGTACTTC. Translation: CASSLGEGVRNEQYF.

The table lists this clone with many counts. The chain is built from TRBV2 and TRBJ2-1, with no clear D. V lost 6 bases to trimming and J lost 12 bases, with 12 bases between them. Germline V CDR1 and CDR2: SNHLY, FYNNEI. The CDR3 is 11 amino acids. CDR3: CASSQTGSQFF. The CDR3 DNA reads TGTGCCAGCAGCCAGACGGGCTCGCAGTTCTTC.

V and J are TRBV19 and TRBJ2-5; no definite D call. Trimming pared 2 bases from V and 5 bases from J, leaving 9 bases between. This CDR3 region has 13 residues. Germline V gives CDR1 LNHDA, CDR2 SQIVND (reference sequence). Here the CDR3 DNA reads TGTGCCAGTAGTATACGGCTACTGGAGACCCAGTACTTC. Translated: CASSIRLLETQYF. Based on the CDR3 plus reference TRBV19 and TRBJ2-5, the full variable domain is DGGITQSPKYLFRKEGQNVTLSCEQNLNHDAMYWYRQDPGQGLRLIYYSQIVNDFQKGDIAEGYSVSREKKESFPLTVTSAQKNPTAFYLCASSIRLLETQYFGPGTRLLVL.

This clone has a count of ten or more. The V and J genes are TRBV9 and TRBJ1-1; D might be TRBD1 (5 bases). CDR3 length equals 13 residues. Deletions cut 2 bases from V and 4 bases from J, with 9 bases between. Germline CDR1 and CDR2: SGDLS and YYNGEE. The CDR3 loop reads CASSVRDVTEAFF. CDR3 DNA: TGTGCCAGCAGCGTCAGGGATGTCACTGAAGCTTTCTTT.

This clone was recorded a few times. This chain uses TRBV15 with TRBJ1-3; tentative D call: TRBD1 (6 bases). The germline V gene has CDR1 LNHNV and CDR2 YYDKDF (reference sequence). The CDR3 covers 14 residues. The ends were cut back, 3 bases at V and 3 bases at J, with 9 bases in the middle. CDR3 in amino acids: CATSRGTIGNTIYF. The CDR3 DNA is TGTGCCACCAGCAGGGGGACAATTGGAAACACCATATATTTT.

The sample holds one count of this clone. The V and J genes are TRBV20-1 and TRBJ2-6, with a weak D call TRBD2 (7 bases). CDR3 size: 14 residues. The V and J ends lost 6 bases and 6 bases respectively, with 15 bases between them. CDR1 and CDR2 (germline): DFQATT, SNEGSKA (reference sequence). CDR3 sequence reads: CSAAGAAVANVLTF. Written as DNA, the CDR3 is TGCAGTGCGGCGGGGGCGGCAGTGGCCAACGTCCTGACTTTC.

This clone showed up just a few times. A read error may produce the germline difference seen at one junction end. CDR3: CASMGLRNTGELFF. CDR3 DNA sequence: TGTGCCAGTATGGGGTTACGGAACACCGGGGAGCTTTTTTTT. The gene calls are TRBV19 and TRBJ2-2, with a possible D match to TRBD2 (5 bases). Germline lookup yields CDR1 LNHDA and CDR2 SQIVND (reference sequence). The CDR3 loop spans 14 amino acids.

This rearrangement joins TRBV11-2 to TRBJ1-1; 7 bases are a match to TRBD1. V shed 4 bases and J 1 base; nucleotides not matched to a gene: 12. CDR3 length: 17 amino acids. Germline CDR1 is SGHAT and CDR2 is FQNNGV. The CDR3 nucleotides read TGTGCCAGCAGCTCGCCTCAAACAGGGGTTTGGAACACTGAAGCTTTCTTT. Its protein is CASSSPQTGVWNTEAFF.